These T cell receptor beta chains were read from a single sample in a study of blood T cell repertoires in COVID-19. Assay: immunoSEQ multiplex PCR; the TCRdb copy retains only in-frame clones and omits some. Among about 74,000 clones listed, roughly 84% were seen once. The sample comprised peripheral blood. The origin of the receptors is a man between 70 and 80 years old with active or convalescent COVID-19. Both conserved end residues are part of each CDR3. The order of the fields is D gene, V gene, CDR3 length, clone size, J gene, CDR3 DNA, CDR3 protein. A D gene is named only where the DNA matches it firmly. Only part of the rows carry a size: once, few, many, or a class if the clone is expanded.

d_gene: TRBD1
v_gene: TRBV7-6
len: 15
abundance: NA
j_gene: TRBJ2-7
CDR3nt: TGTGCCAGCAGCCAGGGGACAGGAAAATGGTACGAGCAGTACTTC
CDR3aa: CASSQGTGKWYEQYF

d_gene: NA
v_gene: TRBV4-1
len: 14
abundance: NA
j_gene: TRBJ1-2
CDR3nt: TGCGCCAGCAGCCGACCTCAGGGGTCCTATGGCTACACCTTC
CDR3aa: CASSRPQGSYGYTF

d_gene: NA
v_gene: TRBV6-5
len: 16
abundance: NA
j_gene: TRBJ1-3
CDR3nt: TGTGCCAGCAGTTACTCGCCAGGGGAGTCTGGAAACACCATATATTTT
CDR3aa: CASSYSPGESGNTIYF

d_gene: NA
v_gene: TRBV4-2
len: 17
abundance: NA
j_gene: TRBJ2-7
CDR3nt: TGTGCCAGCAGCCAAGGGTTCCGGAGTACGCTCTCCTACGAGCAGTACTTC
CDR3aa: CASSQGFRSTLSYEQYF

d_gene: NA
v_gene: TRBV2
len: 15
abundance: medium-sized
j_gene: TRBJ2-6
CDR3nt: TGTGCCAGCAGTGGAGATGCCTCTGGGGCCAACGTCCTGACTTTC
CDR3aa: CASSGDASGANVLTF

d_gene: TRBD1
v_gene: TRBV3-1/TRBV3-2
len: 13
abundance: NA
j_gene: TRBJ1-4
CDR3nt: TGTGCCAGCAGCCCCAGACAGGGAGGAAAACTGTTTTTT
CDR3aa: CASSPRQGGKLFF

d_gene: TRBD1
v_gene: TRBV18
len: 15
abundance: few
j_gene: TRBJ1-1
CDR3nt: TGTGCCAGCTCATCTTTCGGGACAGGGAACACTGAAGCTTTCTTT
CDR3aa: CASSSFGTGNTEAFF

d_gene: TRBD2
v_gene: TRBV7-3
len: 17
abundance: NA
j_gene: TRBJ2-1
CDR3nt: TGTGCCAGCAGCCCACCCCAAGTTGCGGGAGGTAGGAATGAGCAGTTCTTC
CDR3aa: CASSPPQVAGGRNEQFF

d_gene: NA
v_gene: TRBV19
len: 18
abundance: NA
j_gene: TRBJ1-4
CDR3nt: TGTGCCAGTAGTTTCCCGGGAGGGGCCAGACCAACTAATGAAAAACTGTTTTTT
CDR3aa: CASSFPGGARPTNEKLFF

d_gene: NA
v_gene: TRBV30
len: 12
abundance: NA
j_gene: TRBJ1-2
CDR3nt: TGTGCCTGGAGTCACAGGGTCGGAGGCTACACCTTC
CDR3aa: CAWSHRVGGYTF

d_gene: NA
v_gene: TRBV10-3
len: 15
abundance: NA
j_gene: TRBJ2-7
CDR3nt: TGTGCCATCAGTGAGTCTGGAGACAGAAACTACGAGCAGTACTTC
CDR3aa: CAISESGDRNYEQYF

d_gene: NA
v_gene: TRBV18
len: 16
abundance: NA
j_gene: TRBJ2-5
CDR3nt: TGTGCCAGCTCACCACCTCTAGCCGGGGAAGGAGAGACCCAGTACTTC
CDR3aa: CASSPPLAGEGETQYF

d_gene: NA
v_gene: TRBV15
len: 18
abundance: once
j_gene: TRBJ1-3
CDR3nt: TGTGCCACCAGCAGAGATGGCGGGGGCTACTCCTCTGGAAACACCATATATTTT
CDR3aa: CATSRDGGGYSSGNTIYF

d_gene: NA
v_gene: TRBV5-4
len: 14
abundance: once
j_gene: TRBJ1-1
CDR3nt: TGTGCCAGCAGCTTGGAAGGGGTGAACACTGAAGCTTTCTTT
CDR3aa: CASSLEGVNTEAFF

d_gene: TRBD1
v_gene: TRBV28
len: 15
abundance: NA
j_gene: TRBJ1-2
CDR3nt: TGTGCCAGCAGTTTAGGGGGACAGCAGATCTATGGCTACACCTTC
CDR3aa: CASSLGGQQIYGYTF

d_gene: TRBD2
v_gene: TRBV19
len: 17
abundance: NA
j_gene: TRBJ2-2
CDR3nt: TGTGCCAGTAGTACCCCCTGGGCGAGCGGGAGCACCGGGGAGCTGTTTTTT
CDR3aa: CASSTPWASGSTGELFF

d_gene: TRBD1
v_gene: TRBV15
len: 15
abundance: NA
j_gene: TRBJ1-4
CDR3nt: TGTGCCACCAGCAGAGAGACAGGGAATTTGGAAAAACTGTTTTTT
CDR3aa: CATSRETGNLEKLFF

d_gene: NA
v_gene: TRBV6-5
len: 12
abundance: NA
j_gene: TRBJ2-3
CDR3nt: TGTGCCAGCAGTATAAGCACAGATACGCAGTATTTT
CDR3aa: CASSISTDTQYF

d_gene: NA
v_gene: TRBV5-5
len: 15
abundance: NA
j_gene: TRBJ1-4
CDR3nt: TGTGCCAGCAGCTTGAACAGGATTGCTAATGAAAAACTGTTTTTT
CDR3aa: CASSLNRIANEKLFF

d_gene: NA
v_gene: TRBV11-2
len: 15
abundance: NA
j_gene: TRBJ2-2
CDR3nt: TGTGCCAGCAGAAAGGACACGAAGTCCACCGGGGAGCTGTTTTTT
CDR3aa: CASRKDTKSTGELFF

d_gene: NA
v_gene: TRBV30
len: 18
abundance: NA
j_gene: TRBJ1-2
CDR3nt: TGTGCCTGGAGTGCCCCTTTTGGGCAGGCAGCATTTAACTATGGCTACACCTTC
CDR3aa: CAWSAPFGQAAFNYGYTF

d_gene: TRBD1
v_gene: TRBV19
len: 15
abundance: few
j_gene: TRBJ2-3
CDR3nt: TGTGCCAGTAGTCCCCAGGGACAGGCCGTCGTTACGCAGTATTTT
CDR3aa: CASSPQGQAVVTQYF

d_gene: NA
v_gene: TRBV5-6
len: 14
abundance: NA
j_gene: TRBJ1-3
CDR3nt: TGTGCCAGCAACGTACAGTTACCTGGAAACACCATATATTTT
CDR3aa: CASNVQLPGNTIYF

d_gene: TRBD2
v_gene: TRBV11-3
len: 19
abundance: NA
j_gene: TRBJ2-1
CDR3nt: TGTGCCAGCAGCTTAGATTCTCGAGAGCTAGCGGGAGGCCGTGGTGAGCAGTTCTTC
CDR3aa: CASSLDSRELAGGRGEQFF

d_gene: NA
v_gene: TRBV6-1
len: 15
abundance: NA
j_gene: TRBJ2-2
CDR3nt: TGTGCCAGCAGTGAAGCGGCAGGGGCCACCGGGGAGCTGTTTTTT
CDR3aa: CASSEAAGATGELFF

d_gene: TRBD1
v_gene: TRBV30
len: 16
abundance: once
j_gene: TRBJ2-7
CDR3nt: TGTGCCTGGAGTGTGGCGAACAGGGGTGTACGCTACGAGCAGTACTTC
CDR3aa: CAWSVANRGVRYEQYF

d_gene: TRBD2
v_gene: TRBV18
len: 16
abundance: NA
j_gene: TRBJ2-1
CDR3nt: TGTGCCAGCTCACCCGATGCGCGGGGGATATACAATGAGCAGTTCTTC
CDR3aa: CASSPDARGIYNEQFF

d_gene: TRBD2
v_gene: TRBV28
len: 13
abundance: NA
j_gene: TRBJ2-5
CDR3nt: TGTGCCAGCAGGCCCGGGGGGGGAGAGACCCAGTACTTC
CDR3aa: CASRPGGGETQYF

d_gene: TRBD1
v_gene: TRBV5-1
len: 14
abundance: NA
j_gene: TRBJ2-7
CDR3nt: TGCGCCAGCAGCCCCAGACAGGGGGCATACGAGCAGTACTTC
CDR3aa: CASSPRQGAYEQYF

d_gene: NA
v_gene: TRBV4-2
len: 12
abundance: NA
j_gene: TRBJ2-4
CDR3nt: TGTGCCAGCAGCCCCCCTTCTAACATTCAGTACTTC
CDR3aa: CASSPPSNIQYF

d_gene: NA
v_gene: TRBV3-1/TRBV3-2
len: 13
abundance: NA
j_gene: TRBJ1-2
CDR3nt: TGTGCCAGCAGCCCCTGGAGCGGAGGTGGGTACACCTTC
CDR3aa: CASSPWSGGGYTF

d_gene: NA
v_gene: TRBV6-6
len: 15
abundance: NA
j_gene: TRBJ1-4
CDR3nt: TGTGTCAGCGGGAAACCTACAGGTAGCGGTGAAAAACTGTTTTTT
CDR3aa: CVSGKPTGSGEKLFF

d_gene: TRBD1
v_gene: TRBV5-1
len: 17
abundance: NA
j_gene: TRBJ2-2
CDR3nt: TGCGCCAGCAGCCCAACCTCAGGGGGAGAGAACACCGGGGAGCTGTTTTTT
CDR3aa: CASSPTSGGENTGELFF

d_gene: NA
v_gene: TRBV25-1
len: 13
abundance: few
j_gene: TRBJ2-7
CDR3nt: TGTGCCAGCAGTGAATATATTGGGGCTGGGCAGTACTTC
CDR3aa: CASSEYIGAGQYF

d_gene: NA
v_gene: TRBV3-1/TRBV3-2
len: 14
abundance: NA
j_gene: TRBJ1-1
CDR3nt: TGTGCCAGCAGCCAACGAGGTGTGAACACTGAAGCTTTCTTT
CDR3aa: CASSQRGVNTEAFF

d_gene: TRBD1
v_gene: TRBV7-2
len: 14
abundance: NA
j_gene: TRBJ2-2
CDR3nt: TGTGCCAGCAGCTTAGGGACAGGGCCCGGGGAGCTGTTTTTT
CDR3aa: CASSLGTGPGELFF

d_gene: NA
v_gene: TRBV27
len: 13
abundance: NA
j_gene: TRBJ1-1
CDR3nt: TGTGCCAGCAGGGACAACTCCGGGACTGAAGCTTTCTTT
CDR3aa: CASRDNSGTEAFF

d_gene: NA
v_gene: TRBV2
len: 15
abundance: NA
j_gene: TRBJ1-1
CDR3nt: TGTGCCAGCACTCCGAGAGCGGTCCCCGGGTCTGAAGCTTTCTTT
CDR3aa: CASTPRAVPGSEAFF